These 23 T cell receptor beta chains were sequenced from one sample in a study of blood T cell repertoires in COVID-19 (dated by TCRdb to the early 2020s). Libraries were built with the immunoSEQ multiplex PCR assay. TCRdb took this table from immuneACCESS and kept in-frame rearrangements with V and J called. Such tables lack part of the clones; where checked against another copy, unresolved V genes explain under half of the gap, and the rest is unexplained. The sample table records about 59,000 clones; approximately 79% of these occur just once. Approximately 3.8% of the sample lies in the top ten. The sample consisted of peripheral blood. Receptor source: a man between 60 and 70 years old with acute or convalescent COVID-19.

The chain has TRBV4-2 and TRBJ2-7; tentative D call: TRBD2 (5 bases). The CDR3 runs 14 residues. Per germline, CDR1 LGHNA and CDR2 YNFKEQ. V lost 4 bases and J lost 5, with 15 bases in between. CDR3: CASSLSRMGDEQYF. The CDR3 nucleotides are TGTGCCAGCAGCCTCTCGAGGATGGGAGACGAGCAGTACTTC.

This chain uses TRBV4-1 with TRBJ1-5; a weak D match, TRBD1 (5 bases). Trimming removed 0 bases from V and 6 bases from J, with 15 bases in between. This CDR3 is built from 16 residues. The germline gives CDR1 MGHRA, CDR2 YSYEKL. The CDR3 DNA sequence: TGCGCCAGCAGCCAAGATGAGATAGGGGCAATTCAGCCCCAGCATTTT. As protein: CASSQDEIGAIQPQHF.

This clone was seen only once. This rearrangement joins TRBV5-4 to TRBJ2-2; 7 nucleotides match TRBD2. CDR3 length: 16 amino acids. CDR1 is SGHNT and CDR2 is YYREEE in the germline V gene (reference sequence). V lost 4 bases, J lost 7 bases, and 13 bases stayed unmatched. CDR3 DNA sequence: TGTGCCAGCAGCCCAGCCCGGCAGGGAGGGAGCGGGGAGCTGTTTTTT. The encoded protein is CASSPARQGGSGELFF.

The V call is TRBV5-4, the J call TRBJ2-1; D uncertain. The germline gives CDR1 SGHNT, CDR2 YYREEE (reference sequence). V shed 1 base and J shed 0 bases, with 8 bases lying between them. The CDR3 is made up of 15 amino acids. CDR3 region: CASSLTADSYNEQFF. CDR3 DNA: TGTGCCAGCAGCTTGACTGCGGACTCCTACAATGAGCAGTTCTTC.

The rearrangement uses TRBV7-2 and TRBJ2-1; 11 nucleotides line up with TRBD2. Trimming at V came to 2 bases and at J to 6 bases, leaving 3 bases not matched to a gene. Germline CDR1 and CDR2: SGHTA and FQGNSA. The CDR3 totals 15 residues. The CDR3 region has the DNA TGTGCCAGCAGCTTATTAGCGGGAGGGTCCAATGAGCAGTTCTTC. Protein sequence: CASSLLAGGSNEQFF.

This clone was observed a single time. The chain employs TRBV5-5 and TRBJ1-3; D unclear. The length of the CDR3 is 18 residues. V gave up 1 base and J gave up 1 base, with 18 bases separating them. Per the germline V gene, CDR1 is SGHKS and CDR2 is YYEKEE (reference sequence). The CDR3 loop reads CASSLSYIQWRSGNTIYF. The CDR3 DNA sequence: TGTGCCAGCAGCTTGTCCTACATCCAGTGGAGGTCTGGAAACACCATATATTTT.

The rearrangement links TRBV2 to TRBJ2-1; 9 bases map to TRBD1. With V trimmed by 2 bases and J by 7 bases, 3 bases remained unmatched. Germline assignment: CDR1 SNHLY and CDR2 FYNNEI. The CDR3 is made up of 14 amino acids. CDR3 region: CASSERQGENEQFF. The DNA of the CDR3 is TGTGCCAGCAGTGAAAGACAGGGGGAAAATGAGCAGTTCTTC.

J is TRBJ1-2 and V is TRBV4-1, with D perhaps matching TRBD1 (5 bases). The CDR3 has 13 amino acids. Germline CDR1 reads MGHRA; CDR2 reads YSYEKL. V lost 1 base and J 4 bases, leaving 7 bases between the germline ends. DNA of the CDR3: TGCGCCAGCAGCCAAGGGACAACCTATGGCTACACCTTC. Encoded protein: CASSQGTTYGYTF.

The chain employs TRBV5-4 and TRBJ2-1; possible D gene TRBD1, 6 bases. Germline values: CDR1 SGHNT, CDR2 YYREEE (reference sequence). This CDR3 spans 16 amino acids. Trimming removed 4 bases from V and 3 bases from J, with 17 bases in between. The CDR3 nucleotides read TGTGCCAGCAGCCAAAAACAGGGTGCCTTCTACAATGAGCAGTTCTTC. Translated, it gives CASSQKQGAFYNEQFF.

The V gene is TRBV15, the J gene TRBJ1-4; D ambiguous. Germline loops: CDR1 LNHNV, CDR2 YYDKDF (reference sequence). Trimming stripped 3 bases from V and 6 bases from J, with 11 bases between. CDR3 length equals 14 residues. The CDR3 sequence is CATSSPGSDEKLFF. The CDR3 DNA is TGTGCCACCAGCAGCCCGGGGTCGGATGAAAAACTGTTTTTT.

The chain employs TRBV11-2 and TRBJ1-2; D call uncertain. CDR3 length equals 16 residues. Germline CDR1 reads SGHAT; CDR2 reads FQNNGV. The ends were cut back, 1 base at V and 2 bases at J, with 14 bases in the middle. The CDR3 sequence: CASSLGPGELNYGYTF. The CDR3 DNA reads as TGTGCCAGCAGCTTAGGGCCCGGAGAGTTGAACTATGGCTACACCTTC.

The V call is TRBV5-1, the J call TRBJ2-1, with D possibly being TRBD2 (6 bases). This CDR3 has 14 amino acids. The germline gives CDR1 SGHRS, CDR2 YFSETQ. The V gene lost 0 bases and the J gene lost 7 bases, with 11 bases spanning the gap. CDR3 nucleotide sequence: TGCGCCAGCAGCTTGGGGGTCGGGGGTAATGAGCAGTTCTTC. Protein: CASSLGVGGNEQFF.

The CDR3 sequence: CASSIDRNRGVYEQYF. DNA of the CDR3: TGTGCCAGTAGTATAGATCGGAACAGGGGGGTTTACGAGCAGTACTTC. The chain links TRBV19 to TRBJ2-7, with TRBD1 matching over 8 bases. Germline CDR1 is LNHDA and CDR2 is SQIVND (reference sequence). Trimming at V came to 0 bases and at J to 4 bases, leaving 8 bases not matched to a gene. This CDR3 is built from 16 residues.

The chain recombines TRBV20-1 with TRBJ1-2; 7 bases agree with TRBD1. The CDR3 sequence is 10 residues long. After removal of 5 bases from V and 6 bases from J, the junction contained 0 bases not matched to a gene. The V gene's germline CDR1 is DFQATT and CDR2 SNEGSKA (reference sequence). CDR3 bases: TGCAGTGCTGACAGGGATGGCTACACCTTC. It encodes CSADRDGYTF.

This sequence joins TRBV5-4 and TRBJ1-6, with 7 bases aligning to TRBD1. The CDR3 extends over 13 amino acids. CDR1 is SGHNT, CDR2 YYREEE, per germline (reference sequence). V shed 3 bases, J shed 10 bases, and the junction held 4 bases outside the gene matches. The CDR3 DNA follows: TGTGCCAGCAGCTCGGGACAGCCATCACCCCTCCACTTT. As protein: CASSSGQPSPLHF.

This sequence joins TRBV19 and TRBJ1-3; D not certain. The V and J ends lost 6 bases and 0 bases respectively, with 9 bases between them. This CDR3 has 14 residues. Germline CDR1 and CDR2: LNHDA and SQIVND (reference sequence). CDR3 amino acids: CASSRLTSGNTIYF. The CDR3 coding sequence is TGTGCCAGTAGCAGGCTGACCTCTGGAAACACCATATATTTT.

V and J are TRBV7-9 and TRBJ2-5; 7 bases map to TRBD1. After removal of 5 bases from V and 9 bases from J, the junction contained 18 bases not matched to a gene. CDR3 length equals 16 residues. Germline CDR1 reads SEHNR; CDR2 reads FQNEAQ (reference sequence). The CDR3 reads CASSAPQGQIAEAQYF. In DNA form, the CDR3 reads TGTGCCAGCAGCGCCCCACAGGGGCAGATTGCGGAGGCCCAGTACTTC.

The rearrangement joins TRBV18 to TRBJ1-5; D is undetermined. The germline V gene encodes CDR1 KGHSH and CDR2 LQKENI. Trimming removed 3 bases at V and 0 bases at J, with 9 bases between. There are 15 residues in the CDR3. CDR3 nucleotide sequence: TGTGCCAGCTCACCGGTAGCCCTTAGCAATCAGCCCCAGCATTTT. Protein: CASSPVALSNQPQHF.

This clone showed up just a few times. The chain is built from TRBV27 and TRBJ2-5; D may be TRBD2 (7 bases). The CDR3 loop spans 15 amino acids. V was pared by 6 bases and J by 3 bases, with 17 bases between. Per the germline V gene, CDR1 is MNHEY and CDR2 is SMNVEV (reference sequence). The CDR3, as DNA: TGTGCCAGCAGCGGCGGGGGCGCCGGGGAAGAGACCCAGTACTTC. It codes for CASSGGGAGEETQYF.

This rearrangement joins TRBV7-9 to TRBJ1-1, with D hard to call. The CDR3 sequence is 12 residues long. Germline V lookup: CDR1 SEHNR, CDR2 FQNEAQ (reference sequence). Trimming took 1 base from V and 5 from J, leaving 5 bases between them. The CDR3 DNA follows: TGTGCCAGCAGCTTAGGCACAACTGAAGCTTTCTTT. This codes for CASSLGTTEAFF. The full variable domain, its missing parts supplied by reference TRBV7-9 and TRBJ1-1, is DTGVSQNPRHKITKRGQNVTFRCDPISEHNRLYWYRQTLGQGPEFLTYFQNEAQLEKSRLLSDRFSAERPKGSFSTLEIQRTEQGDSAMYLCASSLGTTEAFFGQGTRLTVV.

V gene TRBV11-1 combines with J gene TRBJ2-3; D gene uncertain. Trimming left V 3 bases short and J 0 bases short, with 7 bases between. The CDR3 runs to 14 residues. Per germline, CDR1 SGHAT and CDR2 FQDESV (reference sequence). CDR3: CASSLGRSTDTQYF. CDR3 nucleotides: TGTGCCAGCAGCTTGGGCAGGAGCACAGATACGCAGTATTTT.

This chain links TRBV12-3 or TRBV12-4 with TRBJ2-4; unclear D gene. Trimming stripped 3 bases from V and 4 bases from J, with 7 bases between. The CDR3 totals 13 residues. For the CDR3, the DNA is TGTGCCAGCAGTTTTGGCAGTAAAAACATTCAGTACTTC. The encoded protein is CASSFGSKNIQYF.

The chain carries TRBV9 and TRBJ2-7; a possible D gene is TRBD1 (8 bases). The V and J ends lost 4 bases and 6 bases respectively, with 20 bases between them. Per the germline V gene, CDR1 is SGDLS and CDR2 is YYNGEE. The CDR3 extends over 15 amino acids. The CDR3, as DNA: TGTGCCAGCAGCCCGGGAGGTTACAGGGGGGGCGAGCAGTACTTC. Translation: CASSPGGYRGGEQYF.